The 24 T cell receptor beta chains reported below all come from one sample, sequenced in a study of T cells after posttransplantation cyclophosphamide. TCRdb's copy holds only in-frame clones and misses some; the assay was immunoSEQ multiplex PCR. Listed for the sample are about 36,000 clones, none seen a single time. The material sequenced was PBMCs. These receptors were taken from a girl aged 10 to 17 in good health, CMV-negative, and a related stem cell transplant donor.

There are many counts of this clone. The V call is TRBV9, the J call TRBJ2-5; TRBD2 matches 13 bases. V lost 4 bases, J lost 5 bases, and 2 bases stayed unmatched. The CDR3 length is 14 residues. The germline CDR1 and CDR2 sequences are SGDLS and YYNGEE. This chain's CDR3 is CASSLLAGGETQYF. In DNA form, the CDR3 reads TGTGCCAGCAGCTTACTAGCGGGGGGGGAGACCCAGTACTTC.

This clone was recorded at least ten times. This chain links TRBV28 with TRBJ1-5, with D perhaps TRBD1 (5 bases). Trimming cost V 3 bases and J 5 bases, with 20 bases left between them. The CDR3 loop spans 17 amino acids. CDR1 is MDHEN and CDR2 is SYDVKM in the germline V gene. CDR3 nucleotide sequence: TGTGCCAGCAGTTTGGGCAGGGAGGTAGTTGTCGATCAGCCCCAGCATTTT. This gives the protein CASSLGREVVVDQPQHF.

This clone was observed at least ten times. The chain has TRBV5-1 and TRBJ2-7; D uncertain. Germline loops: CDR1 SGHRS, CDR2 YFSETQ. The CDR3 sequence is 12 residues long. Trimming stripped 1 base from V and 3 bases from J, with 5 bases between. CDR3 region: CASSLPGYEQYF. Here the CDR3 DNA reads TGCGCCAGCAGCTTGCCCGGCTACGAGCAGTACTTC.

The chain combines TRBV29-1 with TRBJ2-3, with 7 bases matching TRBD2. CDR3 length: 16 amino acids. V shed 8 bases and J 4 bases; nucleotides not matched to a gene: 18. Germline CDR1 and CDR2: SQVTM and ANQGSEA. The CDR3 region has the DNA TGCAGCCTCAGGTGGGCTAGCGGCCTTCCCGCAGATACGCAGTATTTT. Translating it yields CSLRWASGLPADTQYF.

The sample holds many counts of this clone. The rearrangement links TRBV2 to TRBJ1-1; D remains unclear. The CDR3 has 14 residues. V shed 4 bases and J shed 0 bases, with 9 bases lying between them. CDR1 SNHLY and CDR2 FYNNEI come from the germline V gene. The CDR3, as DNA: TGTGCCAGCAGTGTGATCAGAATGAACACTGAAGCTTTCTTT. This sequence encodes CASSVIRMNTEAFF.

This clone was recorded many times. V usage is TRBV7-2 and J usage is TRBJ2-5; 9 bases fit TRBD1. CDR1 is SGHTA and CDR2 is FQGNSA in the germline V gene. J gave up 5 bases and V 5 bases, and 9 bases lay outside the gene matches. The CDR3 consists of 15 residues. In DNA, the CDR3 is TGTGCCAGCAGCCCACCCGGGACAGGGAAGGAGACCCAGTACTTC. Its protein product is CASSPPGTGKETQYF.

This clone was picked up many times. In nucleotides, the CDR3 is TGTGCCTGGGATGCGTCCTCCTACAATGAGCAGTTCTTC. Residues: CAWDASSYNEQFF. V usage is TRBV30 and J usage is TRBJ2-1; D not certain. The germline gives CDR1 GTSNPN, CDR2 SVGIG (reference sequence). The CDR3 consists of 13 residues. The germline V and J ends were trimmed by 5 bases and 0 bases, with 8 bases remaining between them.

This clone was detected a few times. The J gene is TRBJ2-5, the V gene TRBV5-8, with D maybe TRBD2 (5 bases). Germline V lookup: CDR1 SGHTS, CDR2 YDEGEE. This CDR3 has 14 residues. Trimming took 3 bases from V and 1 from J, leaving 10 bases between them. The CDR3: CASSWRGFQETQYF. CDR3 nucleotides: TGTGCCAGCAGCTGGCGAGGGTTCCAAGAGACCCAGTACTTC.

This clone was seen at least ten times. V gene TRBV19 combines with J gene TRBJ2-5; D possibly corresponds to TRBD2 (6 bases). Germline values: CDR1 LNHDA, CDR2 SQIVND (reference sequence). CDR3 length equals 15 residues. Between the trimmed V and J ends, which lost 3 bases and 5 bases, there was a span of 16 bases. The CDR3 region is CASSIAGHSTETQYF. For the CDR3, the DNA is TGTGCCAGTAGTATTGCGGGGCACTCAACGGAGACCCAGTACTTC.

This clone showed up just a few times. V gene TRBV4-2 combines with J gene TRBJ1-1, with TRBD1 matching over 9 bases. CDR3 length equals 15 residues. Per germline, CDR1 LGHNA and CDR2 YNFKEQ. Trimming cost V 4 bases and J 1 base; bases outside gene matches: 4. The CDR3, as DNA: TGTGCCAGCAGCCCGGACAGGGGTACGAACACTGAAGCTTTCTTT. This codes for CASSPDRGTNTEAFF.

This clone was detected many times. This CDR3 reads CASSDSSSTDTQYF. CDR3 nucleotides: TGTGCCAGCAGTGACTCGAGCTCCACAGATACGCAGTATTTT. The V and J genes are TRBV6-4 and TRBJ2-3; D uncertain. There are 14 residues in the CDR3. The germline V gene has CDR1 MRHNA and CDR2 SNTAGT. V lost 0 bases, J lost 2 bases, and 6 bases lay in between.

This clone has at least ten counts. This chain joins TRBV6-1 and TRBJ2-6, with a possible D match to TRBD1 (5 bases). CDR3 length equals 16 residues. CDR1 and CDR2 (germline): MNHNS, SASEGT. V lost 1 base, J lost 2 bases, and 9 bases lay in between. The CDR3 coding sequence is TGTGCCAGCAGTGAAGATCCAGGGACTGGGGCCAACGTCCTGACTTTC. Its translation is CASSEDPGTGANVLTF.

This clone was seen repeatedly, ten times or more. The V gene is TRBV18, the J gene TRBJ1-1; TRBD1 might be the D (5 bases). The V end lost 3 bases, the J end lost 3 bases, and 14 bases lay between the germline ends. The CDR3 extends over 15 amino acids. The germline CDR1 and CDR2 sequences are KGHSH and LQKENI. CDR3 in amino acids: CASSPARGGYTEAFF. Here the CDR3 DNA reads TGTGCCAGCTCACCGGCCCGGGGGGGGTACACTGAAGCTTTCTTT.

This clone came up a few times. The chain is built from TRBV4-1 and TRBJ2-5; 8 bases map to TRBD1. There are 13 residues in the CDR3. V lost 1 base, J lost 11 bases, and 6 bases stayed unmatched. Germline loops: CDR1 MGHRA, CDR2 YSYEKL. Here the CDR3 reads CASSQGTGWEQYF. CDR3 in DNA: TGCGCCAGCAGCCAAGGGACAGGGTGGGAGCAGTACTTC.

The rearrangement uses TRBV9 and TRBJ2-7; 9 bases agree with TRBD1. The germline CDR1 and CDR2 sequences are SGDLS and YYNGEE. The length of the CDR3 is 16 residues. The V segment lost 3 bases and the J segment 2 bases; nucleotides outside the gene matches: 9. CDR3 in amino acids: CASSADIGTGTYEQYF. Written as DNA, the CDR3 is TGTGCCAGCAGCGCGGACATCGGGACAGGGACCTACGAGCAGTACTTC.

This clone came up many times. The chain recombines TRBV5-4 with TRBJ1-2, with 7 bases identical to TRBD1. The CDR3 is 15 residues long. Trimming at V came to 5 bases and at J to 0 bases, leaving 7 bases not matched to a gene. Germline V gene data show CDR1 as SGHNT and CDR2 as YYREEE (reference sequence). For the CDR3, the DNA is TGTGCCAGCAGTGTACAGGGGCGAGCTAACTATGGCTACACCTTC. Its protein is CASSVQGRANYGYTF.

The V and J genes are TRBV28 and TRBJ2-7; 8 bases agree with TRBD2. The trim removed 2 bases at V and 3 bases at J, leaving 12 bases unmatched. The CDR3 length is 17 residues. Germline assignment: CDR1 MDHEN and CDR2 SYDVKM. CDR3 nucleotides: TGTGCCAGCAGTTTAGACCCCTTCACGGGAGGGCTCTACGAGCAGTACTTC. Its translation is CASSLDPFTGGLYEQYF.

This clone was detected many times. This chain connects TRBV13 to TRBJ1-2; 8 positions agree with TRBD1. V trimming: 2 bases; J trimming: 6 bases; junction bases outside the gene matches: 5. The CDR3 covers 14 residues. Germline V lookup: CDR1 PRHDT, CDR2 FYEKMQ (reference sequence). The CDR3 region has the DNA TGTGCCAGCAGCTTACAGGGGGCGCGGGATGGCTACACCTTC. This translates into CASSLQGARDGYTF.

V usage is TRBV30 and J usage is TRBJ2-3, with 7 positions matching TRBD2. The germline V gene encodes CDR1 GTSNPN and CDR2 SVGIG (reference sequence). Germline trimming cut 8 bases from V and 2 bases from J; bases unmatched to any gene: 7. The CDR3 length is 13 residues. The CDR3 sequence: CARQRGYTDTQYF. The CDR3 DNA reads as TGTGCCAGACAGCGGGGTTACACAGATACGCAGTATTTT.

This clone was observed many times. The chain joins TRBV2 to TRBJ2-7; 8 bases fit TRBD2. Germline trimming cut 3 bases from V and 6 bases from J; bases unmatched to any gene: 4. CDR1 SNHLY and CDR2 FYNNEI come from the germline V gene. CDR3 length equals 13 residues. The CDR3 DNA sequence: TGTGCCAGCAGTGAGACTAGCGTCGGCGAGCAGTACTTC. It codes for CASSETSVGEQYF.

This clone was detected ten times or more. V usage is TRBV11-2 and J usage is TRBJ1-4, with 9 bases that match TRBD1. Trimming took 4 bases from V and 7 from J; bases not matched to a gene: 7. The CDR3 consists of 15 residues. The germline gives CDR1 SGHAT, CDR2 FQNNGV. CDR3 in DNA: TGTGCCAGCAGCTCCTACAGGGGGCAGGTTGAAAAACTGTTTTTT. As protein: CASSSYRGQVEKLFF.

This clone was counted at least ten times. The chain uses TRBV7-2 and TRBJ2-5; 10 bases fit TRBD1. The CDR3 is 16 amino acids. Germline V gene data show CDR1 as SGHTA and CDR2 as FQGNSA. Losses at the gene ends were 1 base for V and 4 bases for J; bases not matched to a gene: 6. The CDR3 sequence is CASSLVGGTGVETQYF. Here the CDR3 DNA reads TGTGCCAGCAGCTTAGTAGGGGGGACAGGGGTAGAGACCCAGTACTTC. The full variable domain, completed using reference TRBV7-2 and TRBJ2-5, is GAGVSQSPSNKVTEKGKDVELRCDPISGHTALYWYRQSLGQGLEFLIYFQGNSAPDKSGLPSDRFSAERTGGSVSTLTIQRTQQEDSAVYLCASSLVGGTGVETQYFGPGTRLLVL.

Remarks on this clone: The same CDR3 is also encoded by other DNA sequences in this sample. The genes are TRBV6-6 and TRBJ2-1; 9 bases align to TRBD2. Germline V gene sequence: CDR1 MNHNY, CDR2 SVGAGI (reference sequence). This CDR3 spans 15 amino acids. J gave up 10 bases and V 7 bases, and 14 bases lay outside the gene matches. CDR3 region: CASISLAGGPHEQFF. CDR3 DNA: TGTGCCAGCATTTCACTCGCGGGGGGGCCCCACGAGCAGTTCTTC.

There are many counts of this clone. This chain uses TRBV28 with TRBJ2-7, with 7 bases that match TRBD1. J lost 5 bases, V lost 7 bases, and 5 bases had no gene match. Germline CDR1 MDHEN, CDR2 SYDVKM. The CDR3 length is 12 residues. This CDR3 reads CASMDRLDEQYF. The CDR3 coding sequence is TGTGCCAGCATGGACAGGTTGGACGAGCAGTACTTC.